One and the same sample provided the 27 T cell receptor beta chains below, sequenced in a study of blood T cell repertoires in COVID-19. Repertoires were generated with immunoSEQ multiplex PCR, while TCRdb's copy carries only in-frame clones and drops some. The sample records about 190,000 clones, 86% being singletons. Sequences were obtained from peripheral blood. The receptor set was obtained from a woman in her 30s with active or convalescent COVID-19.

The gene calls are TRBV3-1 (or the pseudogene TRBV3-2) and TRBJ2-7; 8 bases align to TRBD2. In germline, CDR1 is LGHDT, CDR2 YNNKEL (reference sequence). The CDR3 spans 15 residues. V was pared by 4 bases and J by 2 bases, with 7 bases of the junction left unmatched. The CDR3 reads CASSPMPSGPYEQYF. CDR3 nucleotides: TGTGCCAGCAGCCCCATGCCTAGCGGGCCCTACGAGCAGTACTTC.

This clone has a single count. V usage is TRBV5-1 and J usage is TRBJ1-4, with TRBD1 matching 8 bases. Germline values: CDR1 SGHRS, CDR2 YFSETQ. The V and J ends lost 4 bases and 6 bases, in that order; junction bases with no gene match: 5. The CDR3 consists of 14 residues. CDR3 DNA: TGCGCCAGCAGCGACCAGACAGGGGATGAAAAACTGTTTTTT. Its translation: CASSDQTGDEKLFF.

This chain joins TRBV28 and TRBJ1-2; D possibly corresponds to TRBD1 (6 bases). The CDR3 covers 16 residues. V lost 9 bases and J lost 5, with 25 bases in between. CDR1 and CDR2 from the germline V gene are MDHEN and SYDVKM. CDR3 residues: CASHLGGVRTLYGYTF. Here the CDR3 DNA reads TGTGCCAGTCATTTAGGGGGAGTCCGTACCCTATATGGCTACACCTTC.

The rearrangement uses TRBV3-1 (or the pseudogene TRBV3-2) and TRBJ1-1; D unresolved. This CDR3 contains 14 residues. Germline loops: CDR1 LGHDT, CDR2 YNNKEL (reference sequence). Trimming stripped 1 base from V and 2 bases from J, with 8 bases between. Here the CDR3 DNA reads TGTGCCAGCAGCCAAGGCGGCTTCAACACTGAAGCTTTCTTT. Translated: CASSQGGFNTEAFF.

V gene TRBV7-8 combines with J gene TRBJ1-2; weak D call: TRBD1 (6 bases). Trimming cost V 1 base and J 4 bases, with 16 bases left between them. Germline CDR1 is SGHVS and CDR2 is FQNEAQ. The CDR3 is made up of 16 amino acids. CDR3 DNA: TGTGCCAGCAGCTTAGGGACAGACACCGCCTTCTATGGCTACACCTTC. Its protein is CASSLGTDTAFYGYTF. The whole variable domain, remainder taken from reference TRBV7-8 and TRBJ1-2, is GAGVSQSPRYKVAKRGQDVALRCDPISGHVSLFWYQQALGQGPEFLTYFQNEAQLDKSGLPSDRFFAERPEGSVSTLKIQRTQQEDSAVYLCASSLGTDTAFYGYTFGSGTRLTVV.

V usage is TRBV4-2 and J usage is TRBJ1-4, with 8 nucleotides matching TRBD1. V lost 4 bases and J lost 5; bases outside the gene matches: 6. This CDR3 is built from 15 residues. Germline V gives CDR1 LGHNA, CDR2 YNFKEQ. The CDR3 region is CASSPAAGGNEKLFF. In DNA form, the CDR3 reads TGTGCCAGCAGCCCCGCCGCAGGGGGCAATGAAAAACTGTTTTTT.

The chain couples TRBV5-1 to TRBJ1-1; the D gene is possibly TRBD1 (5 bases). Germline V gene lookup returns CDR1 SGHRS and CDR2 YFSETQ. V lost 7 bases and J 1 base, leaving 11 bases between the germline ends. The CDR3 has 13 residues. CDR3 amino acids: CASAQGKNTEAFF. The DNA for the CDR3 is TGCGCCAGCGCGCAGGGAAAGAACACTGAAGCTTTCTTT. The full variable domain, in which reference TRBV5-1 and TRBJ1-1 provide the parts outside the CDR3, is KAGVTQTPRYLIKTRGQQVTLSCSPISGHRSVSWYQQTPGQGLQFLFEYFSETQRNKGNFPGRFSGRQFSNSRSEMNVSTLELGDSALYLCASAQGKNTEAFFGQGTRLTVV.

The chain is built from TRBV12-3 or TRBV12-4 and TRBJ2-7; the D gene is possibly TRBD1 (6 bases). The CDR3 has 13 amino acids. V was cut by 8 bases and J by 1 base, with 12 bases left in between. Here the CDR3 reads CASLGQPSYEQYF. As DNA, the CDR3 is TGTGCCAGCCTTGGACAGCCGTCCTACGAGCAGTACTTC.

This clone was seen more than once but under ten times. V usage is TRBV7-9 and J usage is TRBJ1-2; 7 bases align to TRBD1. The CDR3 is made up of 15 amino acids. CDR1 is SEHNR and CDR2 is FQNEAQ in the germline V gene (reference sequence). Germline trimming cut 1 base from V and 0 bases from J; bases unmatched to any gene: 2. The CDR3 DNA reads TGTGCCAGCAGCTTAGGACAGGGTTCTAACTATGGCTACACCTTC. Protein: CASSLGQGSNYGYTF.

This rearrangement joins TRBV5-1 to TRBJ2-1, with D perhaps matching TRBD2 (5 bases). V was shortened by 4 bases and J by 7 bases, with 9 bases between the two germline ends. Germline V gene sequence: CDR1 SGHRS, CDR2 YFSETQ. The CDR3 runs 12 residues. The CDR3 protein is CASSVLGNEQFF. The CDR3 DNA reads TGCGCCAGCAGCGTACTAGGAAATGAGCAGTTCTTC.

The V gene is TRBV2, the J gene TRBJ1-1; D is unclear. CDR3 size: 14 residues. Trimming removed 3 bases at V and 0 bases at J, with 8 bases between. Germline V gene data show CDR1 as SNHLY and CDR2 as FYNNEI. Here the CDR3 DNA reads TGTGCCAGCAGTGACGGGGTCCTGAACACTGAAGCTTTCTTT. This encodes CASSDGVLNTEAFF. The whole variable domain, filled in from reference TRBV2 and TRBJ1-1, reads EPEVTQTPSHQVTQMGQEVILRCVPISNHLYFYWYRQILGQKVEFLVSFYNNEISEKSEIFDDQFSVERPDGSNFTLKIRSTKLEDSAMYFCASSDGVLNTEAFFGQGTRLTVV.

Here the CDR3 DNA reads TGTGCCAGCAGCCAAGATGGGCTAGCGGGGGCCTACGAGCAGTACTTC. Amino acid sequence: CASSQDGLAGAYEQYF. The chain combines TRBV3-1 (or the pseudogene TRBV3-2) with TRBJ2-7; the match to TRBD2 covers 10 bases. The CDR3 spans 16 residues. V shed 0 bases and J 2 bases; nucleotides not matched to a gene: 4. The germline gives CDR1 LGHDT, CDR2 YNNKEL (reference sequence).

The CDR3, as DNA: TGTGCCAGCAGGACTCTTTTGGGTGGTGGCTACACCTTC. Amino acid sequence: CASRTLLGGGYTF. The rearrangement links TRBV2 to TRBJ1-2; no clear D. V was cut by 6 bases and J by 7 bases, with 15 bases left in between. Germline CDR1 and CDR2: SNHLY and FYNNEI. This CDR3 has 13 residues.

The gene calls are TRBV11-3 and TRBJ2-1; 7 bases agree with TRBD1. After removal of 1 base from V and 1 base from J, the junction contained 1 base not matched to a gene. This CDR3 has 15 residues. Germline V gives CDR1 SGHNT, CDR2 YENEEA. The CDR3, as DNA: TGTGCCAGCAGCTTAGGACAGGGATCCTACAATGAGCAGTTCTTC. Its translation is CASSLGQGSYNEQFF.

There are a few counts of this clone. V usage is TRBV27 and J usage is TRBJ1-2; tentative D call: TRBD1 (6 bases). Per the germline V gene, CDR1 is MNHEY and CDR2 is SMNVEV (reference sequence). This CDR3 has 13 residues. Deletions cut 7 bases from V and 2 bases from J, with 11 bases between. The CDR3 nucleotides read TGTGCCAGCACCCAGGACAGAAACTATGGCTACACCTTC. Its translation is CASTQDRNYGYTF.

The V and J genes are TRBV4-1 and TRBJ2-5, with D maybe TRBD2 (5 bases). In germline, CDR1 is MGHRA, CDR2 YSYEKL. The V end was cut by 0 bases, the J end by 2 bases, with 7 bases between. The CDR3 extends over 14 amino acids. CDR3 region: CASSQESGQETQYF. The CDR3 DNA sequence: TGCGCCAGCAGCCAAGAAAGCGGACAAGAGACCCAGTACTTC.

This clone was seen more than once but under ten times. V gene TRBV27 combines with J gene TRBJ2-7, with TRBD2 identical over 10 bases. V trimming: 1 base; J trimming: 2 bases; junction bases outside the gene matches: 2. Germline lookup yields CDR1 MNHEY and CDR2 SMNVEV (reference sequence). The CDR3 runs 15 residues. As DNA, the CDR3 is TGTGCCAGCAGTTTATGGCTAGCGGGGGCCTACGAGCAGTACTTC. Translated: CASSLWLAGAYEQYF.

The CDR3 nucleotides read TGCAGCGTTGGGTCCTGGACACCCTCCAACTATGGCTACACCTTC. Translating it yields CSVGSWTPSNYGYTF. The chain recombines TRBV29-1 with TRBJ1-2; weak D call: TRBD1 (5 bases). The length of the CDR3 is 15 residues. V gave up 4 bases and J gave up 2 bases, with 17 bases separating them. Germline CDR1 reads SQVTM; CDR2 reads ANQGSEA.

The V gene is TRBV19, the J gene TRBJ1-5; TRBD1 matches 9 bases. The CDR3 consists of 15 residues. V shed 2 bases, J shed 5 bases, and the junction held 4 bases outside the gene matches. CDR1 and CDR2 (germline): LNHDA, SQIVND (reference sequence). The CDR3 sequence is CASSIRGQGHQPQHF. The CDR3 bases are TGTGCCAGTAGTATAAGGGGACAGGGACATCAGCCCCAGCATTTT.

The J gene is TRBJ2-1, the V gene TRBV14; 10 positions agree with TRBD2. The CDR3 length is 15 residues. From germline, CDR1 is SGHDN and CDR2 FVKESK. V trimming: 5 bases; J trimming: 8 bases; junction bases outside the gene matches: 9. As DNA, the CDR3 is TGTGCCAGCAGCAAACAGCGGGAGGGAGGGGATGAGCAGTTCTTC. Translated: CASSKQREGGDEQFF.

The gene calls are TRBV7-9 and TRBJ1-2, with D tentatively TRBD1 (6 bases). Germline CDR1 and CDR2: SEHNR and FQNEAQ (reference sequence). With 7 bases removed from V and 4 bases from J, the gap between germline ends came to 19 bases. The CDR3 runs to 15 residues. The CDR3 DNA is TGTGCCAGCACCATAACAGGGAAGAGCCTCTATGGCTACACCTTC. Translation: CASTITGKSLYGYTF.

V is TRBV2 and J is TRBJ1-6, with TRBD1 matching 8 bases. The CDR3 is 14 residues long. CDR1 SNHLY and CDR2 FYNNEI come from the germline V gene. The ends lost 4 bases at V and 6 bases at J; junction bases unmatched: 2. In nucleotides, the CDR3 is TGTGCCAGCAGTGCGGGACAGGCTAATTCACCCCTCCACTTT. This translates into CASSAGQANSPLHF.

This chain uses TRBV7-8 with TRBJ1-6; 8 nucleotides match TRBD1. Per the germline V gene, CDR1 is SGHVS and CDR2 is FQNEAQ. The CDR3 is 15 residues long. Germline trimming cut 1 base from V and 7 bases from J; bases unmatched to any gene: 3. CDR3 residues: CASSLGAGGNSPLHF. The CDR3 nucleotides read TGTGCCAGCAGCTTAGGGGCAGGGGGCAATTCACCCCTCCACTTT. Looking up the rest from reference TRBV7-8 and TRBJ1-6 gives the full variable domain: GAGVSQSPRYKVAKRGQDVALRCDPISGHVSLFWYQQALGQGPEFLTYFQNEAQLDKSGLPSDRFFAERPEGSVSTLKIQRTQQEDSAVYLCASSLGAGGNSPLHFGNGTRLTVT.

J is TRBJ2-1 and V is TRBV5-4, with TRBD2 identical over 11 bases. V gave up 4 bases and J gave up 12 bases; unmatched junction bases: 3. The germline gives CDR1 SGHNT, CDR2 YYREEE (reference sequence). The CDR3 runs 12 residues. Here the CDR3 DNA reads TGTGCCAGCAGCCGCACTAGCGGGGGGCAGTTCTTC. Encoded protein: CASSRTSGGQFF.

The rearrangement joins TRBV7-2 to TRBJ2-7, with 10 bases lining up with TRBD2. Germline V lookup: CDR1 SGHTA, CDR2 FQGNSA. This CDR3 has 15 residues. The J segment lost 1 base and the V segment lost 5 bases, leaving 5 bases of the junction unmatched. In DNA, the CDR3 is TGTGCCAGCAGCCAAGGACTAGCGGTTTCCTACGAGCAGTACTTC. Translation: CASSQGLAVSYEQYF.

Details on this clone: An end of the junction does not agree with germline; a read error may underlie this. This rearrangement joins TRBV7-7 to TRBJ2-2, with a tentative D call TRBD2 (7 bases). The CDR3 totals 16 residues. Germline V gives CDR1 SSHAT, CDR2 FNYEAQ (reference sequence). Here the CDR3 reads CASSSGRGPNTGELFF. The DNA for the CDR3 is TGTGCTAGCAGCTCAGGGCGGGGGCCGAACACCGGGGAGCTGTTTTTT.

With regard to this clone: The same CDR3 arises from other DNA sequences in this sample as well. The V and J genes are TRBV18 and TRBJ2-7; D gene uncertain. This CDR3 is built from 14 residues. In germline, CDR1 is KGHSH, CDR2 LQKENI. V was cut by 1 base and J by 1 base, with 8 bases left in between. The CDR3 nucleotides read TGTGCCAGCTCACCACGGTCCAGGTCCTACGAGCAGTACTTC. Its protein is CASSPRSRSYEQYF.